This T cell receptor (beta chain) originates from a study of a mutant IDH1 vaccine in newly diagnosed glioma. The wider study: Treated patients, roughly 60% male and roughly 40% female, averaged about 40 years of age.

Time point defined: week 23, last vaccination. Topical imiquimod was applied with each vaccine dose, which held 300 ug of mutant IDH1 20-mer peptide. Losses at the gene ends were 6 bases for V and 5 bases for J; bases not matched to a gene: 12. Looked up from germline, CDR1 is MDHEN and CDR2 is SYDVKM. The CDR3 sequence is 15 residues long. With respect to this clone: Its cognate antigen is unknown.

Profiled with immunoSEQ multiplex PCR; TCRdb holds only in-frame clones, not every one. The repertoire consists of more than 25,000 clones, with approximately 87% occurring once and the leading ten covering less than 3%. Whole-study results and caveats: No link was apparently found between pseudoprogression and changes in top peripheral T cell clonotypes.

This TCR derives from a middle-aged man with glioma. The rearrangement joins TRBV28 to TRBJ1-2; 7 bases match TRBD1. The sample was PBMCs, taken from a glioma patient whose treatment included an IDH1 peptide vaccine. CDR3 loop: CASSPLGQTLYGYTF. CDR3 nucleotide sequence: TGTGCCAGCAGCCCATTGGGACAGACCTTATATGGCTACACCTTC.